This T cell receptor (beta chain) derives from a study of blood T cell repertoires in COVID-19. Study at large: Italy, Spain and the United States were the sources of the convalescent and acute COVID-19 samples.

Profiling relied on immunoSEQ multiplex PCR, and the TCRdb table lists in-frame clones only, not all of them. The sample has 55,000 or so clones, roughly 86% seen once. What was sequenced was peripheral blood. The receptor comes from a man aged 35 to 55 with COVID-19, enrolled during active disease.

The CDR3 protein is CASSPPGLAGAREQYF. The CDR3 DNA reads as TGTGCCAGCAGTCCCCCGGGACTAGCGGGAGCACGCGAGCAGTACTTC. The J gene is TRBJ2-7, the V gene TRBV28; 14 bases agree with TRBD2. Germline CDR1 MDHEN, CDR2 SYDVKM. CDR3 length: 16 residues. V was clipped by 5 bases and J by 6 bases; unmatched bases: 9.